The clone carrying this TCR beta chain appeared many times. Priming of first-strand cDNA relied on TRAV- and TRBV-specific primers (covering alpha and beta chains). Both a constant-region primer and a V-primer adapter served to amplify TCRs across 20 PCR cycles. The mRNA which had been isolated was amplified by in vitro transcription. From the reads, TCRdb called clonotypes with MiXCR, one entry per CDR3 protein. The sample has about 100,000 distinct CDR3 sequences, roughly 20% seen once; the top ten hold roughly 4.3%. These data belong to a study of low-dose radiotherapy and immunotherapy resistance in tumors. Study-level background: The study administered intravenous cyclophosphamide at 200 mg/m2 every two weeks, one day ahead of radiation and immunotherapy.

This CDR3 has 15 amino acids. The V gene lost 2 bases and the J gene lost 0 bases, with 11 bases spanning the gap. Per the germline V gene, CDR1 is SGHDT and CDR2 is YYEEEE. Time point described: after trial treatment. Described treatment: LDRT plus nivolumab, ipilimumab, low-dose cyclophosphamide and aspirin (RACIN trial). Here the sequenced sample was PBMCs, taken after low-dose radiotherapy plus immunotherapy. This chain links TRBV5-6 with TRBJ1-1; D gene unclear. The TCR was taken from a male donor with prostate cancer. CDR3 in amino acids: CASSFWGSVNTEAFF. The CDR3 region has the DNA TGTGCCAGCAGCTTCTGGGGTTCGGTGAACACTGAAGCTTTCTTT.